The 12 T cell receptor beta chains below come from one sample, sequenced in a study of blood T cell repertoires in COVID-19. Sequencing used immunoSEQ multiplex PCR; TCRdb keeps in-frame clones, though not all of them. The sample contains over 60,000 clones, about 88% of which appear only once. Material for sequencing was peripheral blood. These receptors were obtained from a man in his 60s with acute or convalescent COVID-19.

The chain is built from TRBV24-1 and TRBJ2-2; a possible D gene is TRBD2 (5 bases). The CDR3 spans 15 residues. The germline gives CDR1 KGHDR, CDR2 SFDVKD. Trimming left V 4 bases short and J 4 bases short, with 12 bases between. The CDR3 loop is CATSDPTTSTGELFF. The DNA of the CDR3 is TGTGCCACCAGTGACCCCACTACTAGCACCGGGGAGCTGTTTTTT.

In this sample, this clone turned up a few times. The chain has TRBV7-9 and TRBJ2-7; TRBD2 matches 8 bases. The V gene end was trimmed by 8 bases and the J gene end by 2 bases; junction bases not matched to a gene: 8. Looked up from germline, CDR1 is SEHNR and CDR2 is FQNEAQ (reference sequence). There are 14 residues in the CDR3. CDR3 coding DNA: TGTGCCAGCGGCGCTAGCGGGTGGACCTACGAGCAGTACTTC. It encodes CASGASGWTYEQYF.

The rearrangement joins TRBV7-9 to TRBJ1-2; 8 bases are shared with TRBD1. Germline values: CDR1 SEHNR, CDR2 FQNEAQ (reference sequence). V trimming: 4 bases; J trimming: 5 bases; junction bases outside the gene matches: 6. There are 14 residues in the CDR3. The CDR3, as DNA: TGTGCCAGCAGCTATGTGGACAGGGTTTATGGCTACACCTTC. Protein: CASSYVDRVYGYTF.

This chain joins TRBV11-2 and TRBJ1-1; D ambiguous. Germline CDR1 is SGHAT and CDR2 is FQNNGV. V was trimmed by 5 bases and J by 2 bases, leaving 15 bases between them. This CDR3 has 15 residues. CDR3 protein: CASSLRGGSNTEAFF. The CDR3 DNA reads as TGTGCCAGCAGCCTCCGGGGAGGGAGTAACACTGAAGCTTTCTTT. Full variable domain (outside the CDR3, taken from reference TRBV11-2 and TRBJ1-1): EAGVAQSPRYKIIEKRQSVAFWCNPISGHATLYWYQQILGQGPKLLIQFQNNGVVDDSQLPKDRFSAERLKGVDSTLKIQPAKLEDSAVYLCASSLRGGSNTEAFFGQGTRLTVV.

This rearrangement joins TRBV4-1 to TRBJ1-1, with D possibly TRBD1 on 6 matching bases. Germline V CDR1 and CDR2: MGHRA, YSYEKL. Trimming removed 0 bases at V and 3 bases at J, with 11 bases between. CDR3 length equals 15 residues. In nucleotides, the CDR3 is TGCGCCAGCAGCCAAGATGAAACAGGGTACACTGAAGCTTTCTTT. Protein product: CASSQDETGYTEAFF.

The chain uses TRBV10-3 and TRBJ1-6; 7 positions agree with TRBD1. This CDR3 is built from 15 residues. Unmatched junction bases numbered 10, after V lost 4 bases and J lost 10 bases. Germline V gene sequence: CDR1 ENHRY, CDR2 SYGVKD. CDR3 amino acids: CAISATGTKGSPLHF. CDR3 DNA sequence: TGTGCCATCAGTGCGACAGGGACCAAGGGGTCACCCCTCCACTTT.

V is TRBV6-5 and J is TRBJ1-1, with 10 bases fitting TRBD1. CDR3 size: 14 residues. The junction had 4 bases not matched to a gene; V was cut back by 5 bases and J by 4 bases. Germline lookup yields CDR1 MNHEY and CDR2 SVGAGI. Written as DNA, the CDR3 is TGTGCCAGCAGTCGGGACAGGGGATTCACTGAAGCTTTCTTT. Encoded protein: CASSRDRGFTEAFF.

The chain joins TRBV19 to TRBJ1-6, with 7 bases lining up with TRBD1. The CDR3 has 14 residues. Germline V CDR1 and CDR2: LNHDA, SQIVND (reference sequence). V gave up 8 bases and J gave up 7 bases; unmatched junction bases: 8. CDR3 sequence: CASSTGRQNSPLHF. As DNA, the CDR3 is TGTGCCAGTTCGACAGGGAGGCAGAATTCACCCCTCCACTTT. Together with reference TRBV19 and TRBJ1-6, the CDR3 gives the full variable domain: DGGITQSPKYLFRKEGQNVTLSCEQNLNHDAMYWYRQDPGQGLRLIYYSQIVNDFQKGDIAEGYSVSREKKESFPLTVTSAQKNPTAFYLCASSTGRQNSPLHFGNGTRLTVT.

The CDR3 protein is CASSVGGQNTEAFF. CDR3 coding DNA: TGTGCCAGCAGCGTAGGCGGGCAGAACACTGAAGCTTTCTTT. The chain is built from TRBV9 and TRBJ1-1; the D is unclear. The V and J ends lost 0 bases and 1 base respectively, with 7 bases between them. Germline V gene sequence: CDR1 SGDLS, CDR2 YYNGEE. This CDR3 contains 14 residues.

This clone is a singleton in its sample. The rearrangement uses TRBV5-6 and TRBJ2-7; D not resolved. Germline V lookup: CDR1 SGHDT, CDR2 YYEEEE. The CDR3 sequence is 14 residues long. Trimming removed 0 bases at V and 4 bases at J, with 11 bases between. CDR3 in DNA: TGTGCCAGCAGCTTGGGACAAGGCCAATACGAGCAGTACTTC. This gives the protein CASSLGQGQYEQYF.

This clone was detected once. The CDR3 is CASSLDRPNTGELFF. The CDR3 DNA sequence: TGCGCCAGCAGCCTTGACAGGCCGAACACCGGGGAGCTGTTTTTT. The chain employs TRBV5-1 and TRBJ2-2, with D possibly being TRBD1 (6 bases). The V gene's germline CDR1 is SGHRS and CDR2 YFSETQ. V was trimmed by 4 bases and J by 0 bases, leaving 10 bases between them. The CDR3 spans 15 residues.

V gene TRBV15 combines with J gene TRBJ1-3; D is uncertain. Germline values: CDR1 LNHNV, CDR2 YYDKDF (reference sequence). V was trimmed by 7 bases and J by 9 bases, leaving 13 bases between them. There are 12 residues in the CDR3. The CDR3 spells CATTGTEGTIYF. CDR3 DNA sequence: TGTGCCACCACCGGTACGGAGGGCACCATATATTTT.